This T cell receptor beta chain stems from a study of blood T cell repertoires in COVID-19. Across the whole study: T cells, B-cell-depleted T cells, or PBMCs provided the cDNA or gDNA that served as material.

Original handling: Reference gene primer amplification gave estimated nucleated cell counts. TCRdb's table, derived via immunoSEQ multiplex PCR, lists solely in-frame clones and lacks some. That table furnishes V, J and clone size, whereas the DNA furnished D and trimming. The sample contains 150,000 to 200,000 clones, over 75% of which appear only once. The CDR3 is 15 amino acids. Germline V gene data show CDR1 as DFQATT and CDR2 as SNEGSKA (reference sequence). Trimming pared 3 bases from V and 6 bases from J, leaving 19 bases between. The chain uses TRBV20-1 and TRBJ2-3; perhaps TRBD2 as D (6 bases). The sequence was obtained from a man over 45 who had recovered from COVID-19. Sequenced input: PBMCs or T cells enriched from blood (not recorded which). The CDR3 DNA reads as TGCAGTGCTAGTCCGGGGAGCGGGCACGGGGATACGCAGTATTTT. This translates into CSASPGSGHGDTQYF.